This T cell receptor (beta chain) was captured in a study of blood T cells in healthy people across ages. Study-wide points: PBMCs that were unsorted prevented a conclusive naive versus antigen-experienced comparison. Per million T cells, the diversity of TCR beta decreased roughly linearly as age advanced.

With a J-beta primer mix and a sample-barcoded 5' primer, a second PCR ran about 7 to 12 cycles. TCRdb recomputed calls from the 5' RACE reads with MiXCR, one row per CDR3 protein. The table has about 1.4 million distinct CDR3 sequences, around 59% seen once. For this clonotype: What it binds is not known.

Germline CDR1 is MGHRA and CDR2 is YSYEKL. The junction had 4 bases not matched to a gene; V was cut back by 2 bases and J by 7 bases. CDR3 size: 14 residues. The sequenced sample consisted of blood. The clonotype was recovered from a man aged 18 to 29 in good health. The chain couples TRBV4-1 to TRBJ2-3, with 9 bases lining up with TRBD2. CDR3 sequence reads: CASSQPGLANTQYF. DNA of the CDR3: TGCGCCAGCAGCCAACCGGGACTAGCTAATACGCAGTATTTT.